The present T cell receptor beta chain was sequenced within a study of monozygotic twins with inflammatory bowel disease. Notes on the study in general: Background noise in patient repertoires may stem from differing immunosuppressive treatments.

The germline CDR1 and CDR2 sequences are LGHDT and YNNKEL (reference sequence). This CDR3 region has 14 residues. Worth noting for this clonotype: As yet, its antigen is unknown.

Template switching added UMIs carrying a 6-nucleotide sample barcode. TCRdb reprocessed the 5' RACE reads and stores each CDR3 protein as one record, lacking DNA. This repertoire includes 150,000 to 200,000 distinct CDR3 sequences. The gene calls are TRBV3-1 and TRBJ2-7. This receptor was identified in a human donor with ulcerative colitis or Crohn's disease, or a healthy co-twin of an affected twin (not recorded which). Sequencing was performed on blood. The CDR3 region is CASSHPGGSYEQYF.